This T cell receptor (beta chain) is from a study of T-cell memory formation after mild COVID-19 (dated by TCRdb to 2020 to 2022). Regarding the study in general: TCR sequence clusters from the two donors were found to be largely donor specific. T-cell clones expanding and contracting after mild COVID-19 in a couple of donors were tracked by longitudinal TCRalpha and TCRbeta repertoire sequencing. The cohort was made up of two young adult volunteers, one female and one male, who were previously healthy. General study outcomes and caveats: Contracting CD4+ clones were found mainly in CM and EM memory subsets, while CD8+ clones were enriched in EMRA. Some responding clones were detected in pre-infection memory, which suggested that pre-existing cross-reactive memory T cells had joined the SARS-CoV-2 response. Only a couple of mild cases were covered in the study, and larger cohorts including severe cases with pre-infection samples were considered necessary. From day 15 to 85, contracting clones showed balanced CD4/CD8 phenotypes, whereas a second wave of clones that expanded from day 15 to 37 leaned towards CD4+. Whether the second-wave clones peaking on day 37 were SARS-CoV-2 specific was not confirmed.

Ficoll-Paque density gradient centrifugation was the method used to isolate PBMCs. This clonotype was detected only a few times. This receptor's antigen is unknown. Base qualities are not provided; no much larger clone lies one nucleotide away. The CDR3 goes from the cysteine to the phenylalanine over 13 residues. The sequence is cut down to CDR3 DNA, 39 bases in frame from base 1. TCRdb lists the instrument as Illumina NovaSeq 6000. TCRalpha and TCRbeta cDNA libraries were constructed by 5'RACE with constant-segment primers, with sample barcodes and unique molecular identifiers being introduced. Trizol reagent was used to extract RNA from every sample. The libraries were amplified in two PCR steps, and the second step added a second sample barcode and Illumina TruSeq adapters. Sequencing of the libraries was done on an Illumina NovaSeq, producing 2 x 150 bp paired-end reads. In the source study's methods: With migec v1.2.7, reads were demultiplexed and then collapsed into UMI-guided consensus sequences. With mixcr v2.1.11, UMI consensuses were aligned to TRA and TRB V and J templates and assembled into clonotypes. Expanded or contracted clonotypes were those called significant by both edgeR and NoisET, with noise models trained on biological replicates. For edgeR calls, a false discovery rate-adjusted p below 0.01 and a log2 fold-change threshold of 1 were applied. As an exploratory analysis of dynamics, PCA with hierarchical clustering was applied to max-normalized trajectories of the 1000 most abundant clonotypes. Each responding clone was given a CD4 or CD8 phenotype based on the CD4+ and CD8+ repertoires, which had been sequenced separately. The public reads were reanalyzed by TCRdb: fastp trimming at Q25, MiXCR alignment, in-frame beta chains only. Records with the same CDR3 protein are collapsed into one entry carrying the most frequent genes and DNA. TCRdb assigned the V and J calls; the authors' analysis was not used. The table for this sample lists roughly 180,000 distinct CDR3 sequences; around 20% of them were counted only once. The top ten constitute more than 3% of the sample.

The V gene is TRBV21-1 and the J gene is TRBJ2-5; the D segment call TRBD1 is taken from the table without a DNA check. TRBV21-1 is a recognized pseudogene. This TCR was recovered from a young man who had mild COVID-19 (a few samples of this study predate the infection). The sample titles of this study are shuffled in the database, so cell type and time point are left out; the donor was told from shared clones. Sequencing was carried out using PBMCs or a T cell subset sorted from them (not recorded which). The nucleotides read TGTGCCAGCAGCCAAGGGGGGCGCGGGACCCAGTACTTC. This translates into CASSQGGRGTQYF.